These T cell receptor beta chains were read from a single sample in a study of T cell repertoires in cytomegalovirus infection. These TCRs' antigens remain unknown. TCRdb re-analysed the reads in MiXCR, keeping a single row per CDR3 protein. Of about half a million distinct CDR3 sequences in the sample, roughly a third were seen once. Source: cultured PBMCs, taken from culture after CMV antigen stimulation. The receptors come from a human donor in good health (CMV status not recorded). Some clones in this sample may be carry-over from other donors' samples. The CDR3 runs from the conserved cysteine through the conserved F or W. Each record gives: D gene, clone size, J gene, V gene, CDR3 protein, CDR3 DNA. A D gene is named only where the DNA matches it firmly. Clone size, where shown, is once, few, many, or a class for clones that have expanded.

TRBD1 | - | TRBJ2-5 | TRBV20-1 | CSGIGTGEETQYF | TGCAGTGGGATCGGGACAGGTGAAGAGACCCAGTACTTC
TRBD1 | few | TRBJ1-4 | TRBV4-1 | CASSPTAQGVREKLFF | TGCGCCAGCAGCCCGACCGCGCAGGGGGTTCGAGAAAAACTGTTTTTT
- | - | TRBJ2-2 | TRBV11-2 | CASSLVPSAGELFF | TGTGCCAGCAGCTTAGTTCCTAGCGCCGGGGAGCTGTTTTTT
- | few | TRBJ2-3 | TRBV7-2 | CASSLMGGGSSSTDTQYF | TGTGCCAGCAGCTTAATGGGTGGAGGTTCCTCTAGCACAGATACGCAGTATTTT
- | - | TRBJ2-7 | TRBV7-2 | CASSRGVVASYEQYF | TGTGCCAGCAGCAGGGGGGTGGTGGCCTCCTACGAGCAGTACTTC
TRBD1 | few | TRBJ2-7 | TRBV6-2/TRBV6-3 | CASSYTQGVYEQYF | TGTGCCAGCAGTTACACACAGGGGGTCTACGAGCAGTACTTC
- | few | TRBJ1-3 | TRBV12-3/TRBV12-4 | CASSVSGNTIYF | TGTGCCAGCAGTGTTTCCGGAAACACCATATATTTT
- | - | TRBJ2-7 | TRBV28 | CASSLPQGGYYEQYF | TGTGCCAGCAGTTTACCCCAGGGTGGGTATTACGAGCAGTACTTC
- | - | TRBJ2-1 | TRBV11-2 | CASSLDLWDPAGF | TGTGCCAGCAGCTTAGATTTATGGGACCCCGCCGGCTTC
TRBD1 | few | TRBJ1-2 | TRBV5-1 | CASSSEQGANYGYTF | TGCGCCAGCAGCTCGGAACAGGGGGCGAACTATGGCTACACCTTC
- | - | TRBJ2-3 | TRBV7-8 | CASSSRRGSTDTQYF | TGTGCCAGCAGCTCCCGTCGGGGGAGCACAGATACGCAGTATTTT
- | few | TRBJ1-2 | TRBV19 | CASTLGSSNYGYTF | TGTGCCAGTACTTTGGGGAGTTCTAACTATGGCTACACCTTC
- | few | TRBJ2-6 | TRBV7-2 | CASSLMVQANSGANVLTF | TGTGCCAGCAGCTTAATGGTCCAGGCCAACTCTGGGGCCAACGTCCTGACTTTC
TRBD1 | many | TRBJ2-7 | TRBV7-2 | CASSRDRVSGEQYF | TGTGCCAGCAGCCGGGACAGGGTATCTGGAGAGCAGTACTTC
- | - | TRBJ2-3 | TRBV13 | CASSLEGPLRDTQYF | TGTGCCAGCAGCTTAGAGGGACCTCTGCGGGATACGCAGTATTTT
TRBD2 | few | TRBJ2-1 | TRBV14 | CASSQLSGRAYNEQFF | TGTGCCAGCAGCCAACTAAGCGGGAGGGCCTATAATGAGCAGTTCTTC
- | few | TRBJ1-4 | TRBV12-3/TRBV12-4 | CASSLRGGYEKLFF | TGTGCCAGCAGTTTGAGGGGCGGCTATGAAAAACTGTTTTTT
- | - | TRBJ2-7 | TRBV7-6 | CASSLASGWSYEQYF | TGTGCCAGCAGCTTAGCCTCAGGGTGGTCTTACGAGCAGTACTTC
TRBD2 | many | TRBJ2-1 | TRBV7-6 | CASSLALRTSGRKALSYNEQFF | TGTGCCAGCAGCTTAGCCCTTCGGACTAGCGGGAGGAAGGCCCTCTCCTACAATGAGCAGTTCTTC
- | few | TRBJ1-3 | TRBV10-3 | CAISTLGGNTIYF | TGTGCCATCAGTACCCTGGGGGGAAACACCATATATTTT
- | - | TRBJ2-3 | TRBV20-1 | CSARYARAVLSARTDTQYF | TGCAGTGCTAGATACGCCAGGGCAGTTTTATCCGCGCGCACAGATACGCAGTATTTT
- | - | TRBJ2-1 | TRBV25-1 | CASSAVGNEQFF | TGTGCCAGCAGTGCCGTGGGCAATGAGCAGTTCTTC
- | - | TRBJ1-6 | TRBV4-1 | CASSQEQQRNSPLHF | TGCGCCAGCAGCCAAGAGCAACAGCGAAATTCACCCCTCCACTTT
TRBD2 | few | TRBJ2-1 | TRBV6-2/TRBV6-3 | CASSYQLAGQYNEQFF | TGTGCCAGCAGTTACCAACTAGCGGGGCAATACAATGAGCAGTTCTTC
TRBD1 | few | TRBJ1-5 | TRBV12-3/TRBV12-4 | CASSYGTGIGQPQHF | TGTGCCAGCAGCTACGGGACAGGGATTGGTCAGCCCCAGCATTTT
- | - | TRBJ1-5 | TRBV19 | CASSIVGASNQPQHF | TGTGCCAGTAGTATAGTCGGGGCCAGCAATCAGCCCCAGCATTTT
TRBD1 | many | TRBJ1-1 | TRBV7-2 | CASIRPLQGVATEAFF | TGTGCCAGCATCCGTCCTTTACAGGGGGTGGCCACTGAAGCTTTCTTT
TRBD1 | many | TRBJ2-1 | TRBV27 | CASSLNGVRQGDNEQFF | TGTGCCAGCAGTTTAAATGGTGTCCGACAGGGGGACAATGAGCAGTTCTTC
TRBD2 | few | TRBJ2-1 | TRBV20-1 | CSVPIAGGPNNEQFF | TGCAGTGTTCCGATAGCGGGAGGGCCTAACAATGAGCAGTTCTTC
- | - | TRBJ1-2 | TRBV2 | CASSEGQTNYGYTF | TGTGCCAGCAGTGAAGGACAAACTAACTATGGCTACACCTTC
- | - | TRBJ2-3 | TRBV6-5 | CASSYSSQGTSADTQYF | TGTGCCAGCAGTTACTCGAGCCAGGGGACATCAGCGGATACGCAGTATTTT
- | - | TRBJ2-5 | TRBV29-1 | CSAFQAQETQYF | TGCAGCGCCTTCCAAGCCCAAGAGACCCAGTACTTC
- | - | TRBJ1-1 | TRBV12-3/TRBV12-4 | CASSFNFGVNTEAFF | TGTGCCAGCAGTTTTAATTTCGGGGTGAACACTGAAGCTTTCTTT